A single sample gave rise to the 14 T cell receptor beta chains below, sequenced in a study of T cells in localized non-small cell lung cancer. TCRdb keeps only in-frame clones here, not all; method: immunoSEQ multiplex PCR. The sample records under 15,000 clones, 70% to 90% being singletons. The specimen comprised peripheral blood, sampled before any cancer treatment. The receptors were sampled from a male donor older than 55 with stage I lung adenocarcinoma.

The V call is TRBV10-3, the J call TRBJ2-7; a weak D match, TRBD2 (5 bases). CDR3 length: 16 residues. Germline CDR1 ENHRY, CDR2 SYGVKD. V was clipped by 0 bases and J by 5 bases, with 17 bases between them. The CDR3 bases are TGTGCCATCAGTGAGTCGAGGACTGTTGGGGTCGACGAGCAGTACTTC. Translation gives CAISESRTVGVDEQYF.

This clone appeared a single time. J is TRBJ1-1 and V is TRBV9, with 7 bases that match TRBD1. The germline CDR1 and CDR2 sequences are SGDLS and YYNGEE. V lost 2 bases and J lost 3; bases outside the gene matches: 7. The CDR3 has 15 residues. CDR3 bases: TGTGCCAGCAGCGTTCTGGACAGGCTGGACACTGAAGCTTTCTTT. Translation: CASSVLDRLDTEAFF.

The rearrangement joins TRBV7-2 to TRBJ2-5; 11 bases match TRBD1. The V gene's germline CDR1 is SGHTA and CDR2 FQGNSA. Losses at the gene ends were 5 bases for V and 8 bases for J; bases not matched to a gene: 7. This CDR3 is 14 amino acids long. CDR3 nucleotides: TGTGCCAGCAGCCAAACGGGACAGGGGGACACCCAGTACTTC. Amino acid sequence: CASSQTGQGDTQYF.

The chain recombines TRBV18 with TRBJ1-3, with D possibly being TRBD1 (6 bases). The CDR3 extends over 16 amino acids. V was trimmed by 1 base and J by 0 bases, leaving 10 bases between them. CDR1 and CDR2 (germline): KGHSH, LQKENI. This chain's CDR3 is CASSPQDSHSGNTIYF. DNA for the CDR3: TGTGCCAGCTCACCACAGGACAGCCACTCTGGAAACACCATATATTTT.

CDR3 protein: CASSLTLRRAASGNTIYF. CDR3 nucleotide sequence: TGCGCCAGCAGCTTGACCTTAAGGCGCGCAGCCTCTGGAAACACCATATATTTT. The chain couples TRBV5-1 to TRBJ1-3, with D unresolved. CDR3 length: 18 amino acids. V lost 1 base and J 0 bases, leaving 17 bases between the germline ends. Germline V gene data show CDR1 as SGHRS and CDR2 as YFSETQ.

For the CDR3, the DNA is TGTGCCAGCAGCCAACCAGGGTTGGGCACTGAAGCTTTCTTT. It encodes CASSQPGLGTEAFF. The chain is built from TRBV4-2 and TRBJ1-1; D perhaps matches TRBD1 (5 bases). CDR3 length: 14 amino acids. Germline V gene lookup returns CDR1 LGHNA and CDR2 YNFKEQ. V lost 2 bases and J lost 4, with 11 bases in between.

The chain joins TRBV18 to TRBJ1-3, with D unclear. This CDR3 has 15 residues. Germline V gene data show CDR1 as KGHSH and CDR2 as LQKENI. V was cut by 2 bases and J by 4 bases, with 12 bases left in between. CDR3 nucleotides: TGTGCCAGCTCACCATCGGAGGGCTACGGAAACACCATATATTTT. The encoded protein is CASSPSEGYGNTIYF.

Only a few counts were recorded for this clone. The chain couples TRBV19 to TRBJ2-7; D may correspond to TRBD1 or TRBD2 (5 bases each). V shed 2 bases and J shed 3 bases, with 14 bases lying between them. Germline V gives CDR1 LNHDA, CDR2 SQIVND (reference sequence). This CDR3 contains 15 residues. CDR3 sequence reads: CASSISREGYYEQYF. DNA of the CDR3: TGTGCCAGTAGTATAAGCAGAGAGGGGTACTACGAGCAGTACTTC.

The CDR3 loop reads CASSLFQSASGNTIYF. CDR3 DNA: TGTGCCAGCAGTTTATTTCAGTCAGCCTCTGGAAACACCATATATTTT. The chain employs TRBV28 and TRBJ1-3, with no clear D. CDR1 is MDHEN, CDR2 SYDVKM, per germline. V lost 1 base and J lost 0, with 10 bases in between. The CDR3 length is 16 residues.

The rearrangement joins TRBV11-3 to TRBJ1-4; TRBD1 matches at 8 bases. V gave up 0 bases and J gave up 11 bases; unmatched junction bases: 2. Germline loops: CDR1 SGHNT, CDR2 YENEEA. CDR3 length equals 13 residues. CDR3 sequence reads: CASSLDGQGKLFF. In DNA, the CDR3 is TGTGCCAGCAGCTTAGACGGACAGGGCAAACTGTTTTTT. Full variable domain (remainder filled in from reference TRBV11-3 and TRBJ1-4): EAGVVQSPRYKIIEKKQPVAFWCNPISGHNTLYWYLQNLGQGPELLIRYENEEAVDDSQLPKDRFSAERLKGVDSTLKIQPAELGDSAVYLCASSLDGQGKLFFGSGTQLSVL.

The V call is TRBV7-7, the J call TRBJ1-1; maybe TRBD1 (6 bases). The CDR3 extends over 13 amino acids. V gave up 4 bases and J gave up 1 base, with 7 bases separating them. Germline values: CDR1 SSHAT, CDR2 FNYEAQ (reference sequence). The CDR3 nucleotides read TGTGCCAGCAGCTCGGACAGGAACACTGAAGCTTTCTTT. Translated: CASSSDRNTEAFF. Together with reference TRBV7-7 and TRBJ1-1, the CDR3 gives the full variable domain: GAGVSQSPRYKVTKRGQDVTLRCDPISSHATLYWYQQALGQGPEFLTYFNYEAQPDKSGLPSDRFSAERPEGSISTLTIQRTEQRDSAMYRCASSSDRNTEAFFGQGTRLTVV.

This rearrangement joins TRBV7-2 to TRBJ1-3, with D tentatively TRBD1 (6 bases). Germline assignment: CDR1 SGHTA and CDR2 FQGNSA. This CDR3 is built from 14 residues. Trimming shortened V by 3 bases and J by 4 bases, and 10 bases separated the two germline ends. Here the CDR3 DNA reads TGTGCCAGCAGCTTTAGACAGGCAGGAAACACCATATATTTT. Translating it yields CASSFRQAGNTIYF.

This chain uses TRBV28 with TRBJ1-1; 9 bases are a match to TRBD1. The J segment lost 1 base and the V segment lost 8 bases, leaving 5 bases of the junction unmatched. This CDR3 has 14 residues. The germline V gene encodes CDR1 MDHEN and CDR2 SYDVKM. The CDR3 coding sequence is TGTGCCAGCGCGGGACAGGGAACGAACACTGAAGCTTTCTTT. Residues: CASAGQGTNTEAFF.

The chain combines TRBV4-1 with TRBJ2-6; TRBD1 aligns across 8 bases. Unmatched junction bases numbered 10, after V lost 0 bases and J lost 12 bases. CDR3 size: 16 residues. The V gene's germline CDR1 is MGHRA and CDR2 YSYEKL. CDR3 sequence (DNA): TGCGCCAGCAGCCAAGACCGGACAGGGATCTTACGCGTCCTGACTTTC. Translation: CASSQDRTGILRVLTF.